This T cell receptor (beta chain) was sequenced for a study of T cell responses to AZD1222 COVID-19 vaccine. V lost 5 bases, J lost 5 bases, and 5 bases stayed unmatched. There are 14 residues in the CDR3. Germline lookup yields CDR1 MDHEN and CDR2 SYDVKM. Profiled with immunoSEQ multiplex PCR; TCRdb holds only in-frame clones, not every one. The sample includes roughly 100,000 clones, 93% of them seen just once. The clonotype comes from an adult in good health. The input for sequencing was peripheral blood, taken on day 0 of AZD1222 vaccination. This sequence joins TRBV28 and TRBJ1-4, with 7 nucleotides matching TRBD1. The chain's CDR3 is CASSRTGKNEKLFF. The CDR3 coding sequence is TGTGCCAGCAGTCGGACAGGAAAGAATGAAAAACTGTTTTTT.